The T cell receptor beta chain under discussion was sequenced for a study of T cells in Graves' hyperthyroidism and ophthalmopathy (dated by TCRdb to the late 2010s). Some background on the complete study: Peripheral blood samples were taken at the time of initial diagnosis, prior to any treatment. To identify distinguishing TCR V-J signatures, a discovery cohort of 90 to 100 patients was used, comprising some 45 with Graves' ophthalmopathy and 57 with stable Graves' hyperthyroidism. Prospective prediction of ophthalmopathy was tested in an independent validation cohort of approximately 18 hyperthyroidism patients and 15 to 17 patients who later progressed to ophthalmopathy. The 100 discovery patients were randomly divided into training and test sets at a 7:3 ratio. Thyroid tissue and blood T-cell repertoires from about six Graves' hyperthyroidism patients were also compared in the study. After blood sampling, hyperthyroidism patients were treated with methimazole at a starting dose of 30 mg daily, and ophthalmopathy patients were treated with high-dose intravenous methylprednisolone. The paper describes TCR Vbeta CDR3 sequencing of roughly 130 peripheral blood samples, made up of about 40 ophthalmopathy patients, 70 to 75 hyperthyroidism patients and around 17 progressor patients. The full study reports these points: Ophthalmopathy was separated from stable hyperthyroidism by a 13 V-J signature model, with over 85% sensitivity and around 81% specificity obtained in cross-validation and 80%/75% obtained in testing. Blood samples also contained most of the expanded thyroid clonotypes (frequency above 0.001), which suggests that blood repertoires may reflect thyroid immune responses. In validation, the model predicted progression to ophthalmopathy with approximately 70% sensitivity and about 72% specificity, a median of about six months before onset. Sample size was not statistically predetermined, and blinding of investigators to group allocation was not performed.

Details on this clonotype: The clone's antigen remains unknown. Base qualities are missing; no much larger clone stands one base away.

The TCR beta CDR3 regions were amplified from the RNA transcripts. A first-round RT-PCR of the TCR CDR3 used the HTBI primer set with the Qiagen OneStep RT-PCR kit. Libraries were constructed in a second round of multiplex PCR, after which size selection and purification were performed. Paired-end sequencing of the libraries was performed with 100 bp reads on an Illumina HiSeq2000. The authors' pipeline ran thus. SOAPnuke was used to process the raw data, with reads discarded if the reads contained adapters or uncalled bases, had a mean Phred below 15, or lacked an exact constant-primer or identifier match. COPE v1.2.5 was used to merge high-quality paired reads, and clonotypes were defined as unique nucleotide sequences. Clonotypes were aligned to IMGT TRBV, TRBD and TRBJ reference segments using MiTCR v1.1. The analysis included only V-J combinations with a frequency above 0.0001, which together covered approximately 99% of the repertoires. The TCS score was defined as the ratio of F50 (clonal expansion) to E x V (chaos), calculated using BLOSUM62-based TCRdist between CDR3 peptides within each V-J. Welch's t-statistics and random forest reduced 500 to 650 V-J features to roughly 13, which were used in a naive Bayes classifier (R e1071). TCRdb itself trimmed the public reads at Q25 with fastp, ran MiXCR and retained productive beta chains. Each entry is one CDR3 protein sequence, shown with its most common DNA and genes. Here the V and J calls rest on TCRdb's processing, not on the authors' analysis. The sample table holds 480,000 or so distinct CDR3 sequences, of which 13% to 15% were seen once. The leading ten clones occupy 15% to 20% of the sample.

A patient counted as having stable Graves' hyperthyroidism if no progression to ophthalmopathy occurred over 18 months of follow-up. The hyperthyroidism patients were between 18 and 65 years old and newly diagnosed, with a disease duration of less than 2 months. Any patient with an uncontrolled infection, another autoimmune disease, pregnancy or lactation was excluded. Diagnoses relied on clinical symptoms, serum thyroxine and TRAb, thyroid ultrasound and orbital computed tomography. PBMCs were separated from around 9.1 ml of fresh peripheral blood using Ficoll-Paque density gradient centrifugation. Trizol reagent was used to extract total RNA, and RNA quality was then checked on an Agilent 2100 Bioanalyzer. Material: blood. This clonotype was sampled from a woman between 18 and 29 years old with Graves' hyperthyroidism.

This receptor has the CDR3 CAISRDSSSSGNTIYF. The bases are TGTGCCATCAGCCGGGACAGTTCCAGCTCTGGAAACACCATATATTTT. The chain couples TRBV10-3 to TRBJ1-3, and 7 junction bases match TRBD1. Relative to germline, V is missing 6 bases and J is missing 0 bases, with 8 bases of the junction outside any gene match. The germline V gene specifies ENHRY as CDR1 and SYGVKD as CDR2. The CDR3 sequence holds 16 residues, the cysteine and phenylalanine included. The read is trimmed to its CDR3 DNA, 48 bases read in frame from base 1.